This T cell receptor (beta chain) is from a study of cytomegalovirus exposure and HLA in healthy donors. Study as a whole: Ancestry clustering placed around four fifths of a few hundred genotyped donors in the Caucasian-associated cluster. Study-level points and caveats: The study reported that TCR beta sequences accurately predicted HLA-A and HLA-B alleles in most subjects. Per a prior analysis, the majority of TCR beta V segments were productive roughly 87% or roughly 30% of the time. When analyzed later, a missense DCLRE1C variant was found to be linked to TCR beta V- and J-gene trimming.

It was with 60 Vbeta and 13 Jbeta primers that the PCR ran. Libraries were prepared by immunoSEQ multiplex PCR; TCRdb keeps only in-frame clonotypes and omits some of them. The listing records some 72,000 clones. Regarding this clone: Antigen: not known.

The sequence was collected from a young man in good health and CMV-seronegative. Source material: PBMCs.

This chain's CDR3 is CASSLDRLFNTGELFF. DNA of the CDR3: TGTGCCAGCAGCTTGGATCGGTTATTTAACACCGGGGAGCTGTTTTTT. The chain combines TRBV5-4 with TRBJ2-2; D is unresolved. The germline V and J ends were trimmed by 0 bases and 2 bases, with 11 bases remaining between them. CDR3 length: 16 amino acids. Germline CDR1 is SGHNT and CDR2 is YYREEE (reference sequence).